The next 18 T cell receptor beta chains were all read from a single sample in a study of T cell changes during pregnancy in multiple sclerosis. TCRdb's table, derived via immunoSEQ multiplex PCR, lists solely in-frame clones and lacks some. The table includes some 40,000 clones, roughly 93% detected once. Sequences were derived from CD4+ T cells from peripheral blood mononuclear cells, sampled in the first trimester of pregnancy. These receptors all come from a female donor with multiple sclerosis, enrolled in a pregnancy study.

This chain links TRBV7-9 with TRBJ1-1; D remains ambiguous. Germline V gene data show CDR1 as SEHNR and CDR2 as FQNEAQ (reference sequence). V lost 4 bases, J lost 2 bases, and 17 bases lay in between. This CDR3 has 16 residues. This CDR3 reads CASSSAGKILNTEAFF. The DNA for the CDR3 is TGTGCCAGCAGCTCGGCAGGAAAAATCCTAAACACTGAAGCTTTCTTT.

The CDR3 DNA is TGTGCCAGCAGTTACTCCGGTAGCGGGAGTTCCGGGGAGCTGTTTTTT. This sequence encodes CASSYSGSGSSGELFF. The chain uses TRBV6-5 and TRBJ2-2, with 9 bases fitting TRBD2. Germline assignment: CDR1 MNHEY and CDR2 SVGAGI. The junction had 5 bases not matched to a gene; V was cut back by 0 bases and J by 6 bases. This CDR3 has 16 residues.

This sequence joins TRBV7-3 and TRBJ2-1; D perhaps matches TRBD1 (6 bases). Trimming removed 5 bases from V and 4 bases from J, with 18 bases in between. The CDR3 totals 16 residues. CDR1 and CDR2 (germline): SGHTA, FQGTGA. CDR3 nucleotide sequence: TGTGCCAGCAGCCGGGTAGGGGACGGGACATACAATGAGCAGTTCTTC. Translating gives CASSRVGDGTYNEQFF. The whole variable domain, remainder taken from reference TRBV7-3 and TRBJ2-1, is GAGVSQTPSNKVTEKGKYVELRCDPISGHTALYWYRQSLGQGPEFLIYFQGTGAADDSGLPNDRFFAVRPEGSVSTLKIQRTERGDSAVYLCASSRVGDGTYNEQFFGPGTRLTVL.

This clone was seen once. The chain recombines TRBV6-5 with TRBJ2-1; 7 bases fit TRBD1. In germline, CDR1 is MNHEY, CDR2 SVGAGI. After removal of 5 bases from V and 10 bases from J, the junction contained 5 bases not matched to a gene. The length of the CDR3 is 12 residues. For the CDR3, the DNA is TGTGCCAGCAGTCTGACAGGGTACGAGCAGTTCTTC. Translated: CASSLTGYEQFF.

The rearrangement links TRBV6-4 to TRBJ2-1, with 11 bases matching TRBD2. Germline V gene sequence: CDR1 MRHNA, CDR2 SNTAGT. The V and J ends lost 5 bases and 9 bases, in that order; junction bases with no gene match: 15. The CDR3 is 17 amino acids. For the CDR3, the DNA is TGTGCCAGCAGTCCCCAACTTTTGACTAGCGGGAACAGTGAGCAGTTCTTC. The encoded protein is CASSPQLLTSGNSEQFF.

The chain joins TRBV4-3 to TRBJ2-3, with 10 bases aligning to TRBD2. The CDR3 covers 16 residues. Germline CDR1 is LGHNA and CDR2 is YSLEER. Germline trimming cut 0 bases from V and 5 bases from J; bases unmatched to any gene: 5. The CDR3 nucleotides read TGCGCCAGCAGCCAAGATGCAAGGACTAGCGGAGATACGCAGTATTTT. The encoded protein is CASSQDARTSGDTQYF.

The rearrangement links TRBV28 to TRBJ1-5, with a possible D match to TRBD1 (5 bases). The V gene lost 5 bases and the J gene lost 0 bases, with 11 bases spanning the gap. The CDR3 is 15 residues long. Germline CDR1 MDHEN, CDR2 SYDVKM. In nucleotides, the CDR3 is TGTGCCAGCAGTGGGGGGGGGAATAGCAATCAGCCCCAGCATTTT. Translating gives CASSGGGNSNQPQHF.

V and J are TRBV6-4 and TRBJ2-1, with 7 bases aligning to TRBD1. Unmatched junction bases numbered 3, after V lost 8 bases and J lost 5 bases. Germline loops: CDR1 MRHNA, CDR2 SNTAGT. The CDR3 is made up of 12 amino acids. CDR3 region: CASQGQHNEQFF. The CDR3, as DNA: TGTGCCAGCCAGGGACAGCACAATGAGCAGTTCTTC.

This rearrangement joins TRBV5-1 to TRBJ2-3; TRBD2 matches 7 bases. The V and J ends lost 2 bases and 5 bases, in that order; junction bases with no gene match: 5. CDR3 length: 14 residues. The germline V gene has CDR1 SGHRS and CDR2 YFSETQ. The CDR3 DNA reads TGCGCCAGCAGCTTAGCGGGGCCGATAGATACGCAGTATTTT. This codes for CASSLAGPIDTQYF.

CDR3 nucleotides: TGTGCCAGCAGCCCCCCAGGCCCCAACACCGGGGAGCTGTTTTTT. Protein product: CASSPPGPNTGELFF. V and J are TRBV5-4 and TRBJ2-2; D remains unclear. The CDR3 runs 15 residues. Trimming removed 4 bases from V and 2 bases from J, with 12 bases in between. Germline CDR1 and CDR2: SGHNT and YYREEE (reference sequence).

CDR3 loop: CASSFGTSGINEQFF. The CDR3 region has the DNA TGTGCCAGCAGCTTCGGGACTAGCGGGATCAATGAGCAGTTCTTC. The V and J genes are TRBV11-3 and TRBJ2-1, with 13 bases lining up with TRBD2. The V segment lost 3 bases and the J segment 6 bases; nucleotides outside the gene matches: 2. CDR3 length: 15 amino acids. Germline CDR1 is SGHNT and CDR2 is YENEEA. The full variable domain, completed using reference TRBV11-3 and TRBJ2-1, is EAGVVQSPRYKIIEKKQPVAFWCNPISGHNTLYWYLQNLGQGPELLIRYENEEAVDDSQLPKDRFSAERLKGVDSTLKIQPAELGDSAVYLCASSFGTSGINEQFFGPGTRLTVL.

The CDR3 region has the DNA TGCGCCAGCAGCCAAGATTGGGGACGACAGGGGGCGCGCGGCTACACCTTC. Protein: CASSQDWGRQGARGYTF. The rearrangement joins TRBV4-3 to TRBJ1-2; 10 bases agree with TRBD1. From germline, CDR1 is LGHNA and CDR2 YSLEER. This CDR3 has 17 residues. After removal of 0 bases from V and 8 bases from J, the junction contained 12 bases not matched to a gene.

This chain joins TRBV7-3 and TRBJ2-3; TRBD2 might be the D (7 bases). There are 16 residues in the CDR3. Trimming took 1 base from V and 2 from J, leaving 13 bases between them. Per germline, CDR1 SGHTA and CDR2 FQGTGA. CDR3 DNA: TGTGCCAGCAGCTTAAACGCGGGGGCCCTCACAGATACGCAGTATTTT. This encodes CASSLNAGALTDTQYF.

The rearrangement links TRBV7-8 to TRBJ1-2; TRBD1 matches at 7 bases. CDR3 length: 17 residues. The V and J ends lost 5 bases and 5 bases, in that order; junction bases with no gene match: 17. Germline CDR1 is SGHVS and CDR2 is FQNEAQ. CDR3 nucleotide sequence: TGTGCCAGCAGCCCCACAGCCTTGTCGGACAGGCGTTATGGCTACACCTTC. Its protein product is CASSPTALSDRRYGYTF.

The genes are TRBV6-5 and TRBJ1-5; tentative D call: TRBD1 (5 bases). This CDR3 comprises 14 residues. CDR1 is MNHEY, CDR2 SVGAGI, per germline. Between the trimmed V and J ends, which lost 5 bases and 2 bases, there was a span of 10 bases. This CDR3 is CASSGREGNQPQHF. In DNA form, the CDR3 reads TGTGCCAGCAGTGGCAGGGAGGGCAATCAGCCCCAGCATTTT.

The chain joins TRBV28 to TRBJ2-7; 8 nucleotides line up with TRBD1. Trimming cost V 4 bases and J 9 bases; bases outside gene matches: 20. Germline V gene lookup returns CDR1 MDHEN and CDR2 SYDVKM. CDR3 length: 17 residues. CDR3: CASSSFDARDRSHGQYF. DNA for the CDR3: TGTGCCAGCAGTTCCTTTGACGCCCGGGACAGGAGCCATGGGCAGTACTTC.

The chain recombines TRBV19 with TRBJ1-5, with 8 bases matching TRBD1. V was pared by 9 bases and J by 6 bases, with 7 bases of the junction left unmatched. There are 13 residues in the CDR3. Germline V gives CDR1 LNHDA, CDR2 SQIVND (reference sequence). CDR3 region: CASSDRGGQPQHF. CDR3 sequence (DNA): TGTGCCAGCAGTGACAGGGGCGGTCAGCCCCAGCATTTT.

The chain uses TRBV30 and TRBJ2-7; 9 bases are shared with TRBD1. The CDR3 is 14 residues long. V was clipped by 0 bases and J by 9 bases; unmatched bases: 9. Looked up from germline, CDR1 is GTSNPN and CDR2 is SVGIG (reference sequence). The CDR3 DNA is TGTGCCTGGAGTGTTCCGGGACAGGGAGGATCGCAGTACTTC. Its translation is CAWSVPGQGGSQYF. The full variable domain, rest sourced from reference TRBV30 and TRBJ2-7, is SQTIHQWPATLVQPVGSPLSLECTVEGTSNPNLYWYRQAAGRGLQLLFYSVGIGQISSEVPQNLSASRPQDRQFILSSKKLLLSDSGFYLCAWSVPGQGGSQYFGPGTRLTVT.